The clone carrying this T cell receptor (beta chain) turned up a few times. Trimming stripped 7 bases from V and 2 bases from J, with 16 bases between. CDR1 SGHTA and CDR2 FQGNSA come from the germline V gene. The length of the CDR3 is 15 residues. This record comes from a study of response to subunit inactivated influenza vaccine. TCRdb called the RT-PCR reads again in MiXCR, with one record for every CDR3 protein. Among roughly 710,000 distinct CDR3 sequences listed, around 15% were seen once. The sequencing used PBMCs from blood, collected less than 15 days before vaccination. This clonotype was obtained from a man aged 50 or older who received an inactivated influenza vaccine. The chain couples TRBV7-2 to TRBJ2-3, with a possible D match to TRBD1 (6 bases). CDR3 sequence: CASTSPRGSTDTQYF. In nucleotides, the CDR3 is TGTGCCAGCACCTCTCCCAGGGGATCCACAGATACGCAGTATTTT.